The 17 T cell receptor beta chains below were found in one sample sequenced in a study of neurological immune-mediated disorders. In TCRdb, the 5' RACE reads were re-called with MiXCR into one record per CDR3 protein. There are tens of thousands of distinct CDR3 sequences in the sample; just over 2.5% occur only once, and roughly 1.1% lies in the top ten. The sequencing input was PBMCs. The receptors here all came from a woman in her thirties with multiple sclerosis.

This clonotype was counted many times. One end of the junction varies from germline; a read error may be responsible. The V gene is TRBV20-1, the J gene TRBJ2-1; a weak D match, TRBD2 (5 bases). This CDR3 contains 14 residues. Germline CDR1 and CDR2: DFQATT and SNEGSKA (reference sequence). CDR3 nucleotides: TGCAGTGCTAGACAAAGGACTGCTTACAGTGAGCAGTTCTTC. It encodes CSARQRTAYSEQFF.

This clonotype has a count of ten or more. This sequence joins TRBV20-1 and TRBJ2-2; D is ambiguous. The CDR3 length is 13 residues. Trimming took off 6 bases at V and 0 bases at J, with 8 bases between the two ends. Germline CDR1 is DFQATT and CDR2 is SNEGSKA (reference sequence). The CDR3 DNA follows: TGCAGTGCCCATATCGCGAACACCGGGGAGCTGTTTTTT. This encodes CSAHIANTGELFF.

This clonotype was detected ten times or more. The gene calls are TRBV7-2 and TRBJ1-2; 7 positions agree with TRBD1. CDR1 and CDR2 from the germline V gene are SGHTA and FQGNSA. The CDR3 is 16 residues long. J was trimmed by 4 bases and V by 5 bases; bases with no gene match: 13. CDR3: CASSQRGRQGFYGYTF. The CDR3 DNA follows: TGTGCCAGCAGCCAAAGGGGACGACAGGGTTTCTATGGCTACACCTTC.

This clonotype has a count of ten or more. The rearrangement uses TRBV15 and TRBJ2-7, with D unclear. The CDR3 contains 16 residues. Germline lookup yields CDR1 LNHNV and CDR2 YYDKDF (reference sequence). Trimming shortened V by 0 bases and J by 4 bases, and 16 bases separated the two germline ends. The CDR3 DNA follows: TGTGCCACCAGCAGAGATCCCCCTGACTCGTCGTACGAGCAGTACTTC. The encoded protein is CATSRDPPDSSYEQYF.

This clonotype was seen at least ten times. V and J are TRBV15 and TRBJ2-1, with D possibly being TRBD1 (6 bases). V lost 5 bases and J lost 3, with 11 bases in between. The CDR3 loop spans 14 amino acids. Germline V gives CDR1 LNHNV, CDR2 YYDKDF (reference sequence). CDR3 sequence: CATSARQVYNEQFF. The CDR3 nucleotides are TGTGCCACCAGCGCCCGACAGGTCTACAATGAGCAGTTCTTC.

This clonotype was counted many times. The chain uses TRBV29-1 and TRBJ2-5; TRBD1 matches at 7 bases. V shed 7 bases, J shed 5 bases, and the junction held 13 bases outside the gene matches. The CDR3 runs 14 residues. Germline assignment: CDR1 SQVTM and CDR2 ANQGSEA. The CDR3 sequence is CSAEQGTGVETQYF. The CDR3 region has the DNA TGCAGCGCAGAACAGGGGACCGGGGTGGAGACCCAGTACTTC.

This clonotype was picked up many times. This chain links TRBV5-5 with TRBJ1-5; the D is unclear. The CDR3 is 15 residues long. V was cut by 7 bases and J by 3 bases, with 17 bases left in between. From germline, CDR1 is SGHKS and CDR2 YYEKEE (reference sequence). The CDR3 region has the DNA TGTGCCAGCCCTTATCCTGGACGGCTCAATCAGCCCCAGCATTTT. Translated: CASPYPGRLNQPQHF.

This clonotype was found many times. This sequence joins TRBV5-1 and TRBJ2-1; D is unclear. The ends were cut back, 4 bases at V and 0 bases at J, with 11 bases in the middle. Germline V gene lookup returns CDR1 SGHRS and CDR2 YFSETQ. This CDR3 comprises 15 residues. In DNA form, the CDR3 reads TGCGCCAGCAGCCAGCTTTACAGCTCCTACAATGAGCAGTTCTTC. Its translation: CASSQLYSSYNEQFF.

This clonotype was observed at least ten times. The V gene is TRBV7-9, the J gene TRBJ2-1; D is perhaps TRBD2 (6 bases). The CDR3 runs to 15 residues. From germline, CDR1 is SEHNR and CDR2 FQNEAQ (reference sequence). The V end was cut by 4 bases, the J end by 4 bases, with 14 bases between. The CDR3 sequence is CASSSMEGRYNEQFF. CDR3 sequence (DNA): TGTGCCAGCAGCTCAATGGAGGGCCGATACAATGAGCAGTTCTTC.

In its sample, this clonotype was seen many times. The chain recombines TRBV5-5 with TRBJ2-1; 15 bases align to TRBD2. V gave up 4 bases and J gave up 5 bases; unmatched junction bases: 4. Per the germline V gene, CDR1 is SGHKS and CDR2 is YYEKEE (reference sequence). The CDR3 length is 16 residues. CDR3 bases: TGTGCCAGCAGCATGGGACTAGCGGGAGGCCACAATGAGCAGTTCTTC. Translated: CASSMGLAGGHNEQFF.

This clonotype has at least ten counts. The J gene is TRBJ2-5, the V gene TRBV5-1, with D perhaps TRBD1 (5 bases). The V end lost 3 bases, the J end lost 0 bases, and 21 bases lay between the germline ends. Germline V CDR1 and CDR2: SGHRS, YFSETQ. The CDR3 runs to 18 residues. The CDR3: CASSWGFWGSGNQETQYF. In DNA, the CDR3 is TGCGCCAGCAGCTGGGGCTTTTGGGGCAGTGGAAACCAAGAGACCCAGTACTTC.

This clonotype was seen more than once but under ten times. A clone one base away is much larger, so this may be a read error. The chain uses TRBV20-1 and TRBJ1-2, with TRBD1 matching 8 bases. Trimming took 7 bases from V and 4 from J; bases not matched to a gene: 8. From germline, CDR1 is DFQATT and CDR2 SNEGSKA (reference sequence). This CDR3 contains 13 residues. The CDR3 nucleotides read TGCAGTGACGGAGAGGGGACAGGCTATGGCTACACCTTC. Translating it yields CSDGEGTGYGYTF.

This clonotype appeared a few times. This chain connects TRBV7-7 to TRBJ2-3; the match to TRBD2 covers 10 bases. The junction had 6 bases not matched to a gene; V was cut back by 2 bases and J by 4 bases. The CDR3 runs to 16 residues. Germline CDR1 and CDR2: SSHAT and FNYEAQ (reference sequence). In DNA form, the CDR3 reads TGTGCCAGCAGCTTATCGGGAGCGGGAGGGCCAGATACGCAGTATTTT. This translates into CASSLSGAGGPDTQYF.

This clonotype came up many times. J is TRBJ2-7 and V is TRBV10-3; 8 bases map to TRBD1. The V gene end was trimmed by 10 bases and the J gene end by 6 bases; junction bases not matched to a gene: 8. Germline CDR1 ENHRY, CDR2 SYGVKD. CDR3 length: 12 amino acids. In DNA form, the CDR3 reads TGTGCCACCGAGCAGGGGGCGGGCGAGCAGTACTTC. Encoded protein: CATEQGAGEQYF.

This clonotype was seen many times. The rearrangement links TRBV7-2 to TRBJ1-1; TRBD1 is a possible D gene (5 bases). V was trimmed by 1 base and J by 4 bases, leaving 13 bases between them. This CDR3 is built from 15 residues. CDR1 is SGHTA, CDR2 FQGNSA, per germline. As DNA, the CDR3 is TGTGCCAGCAGCTTAGGGGGCAGTGGTAGCACTGAAGCTTTCTTT. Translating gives CASSLGGSGSTEAFF. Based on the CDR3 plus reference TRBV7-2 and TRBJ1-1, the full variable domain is GAGVSQSPSNKVTEKGKDVELRCDPISGHTALYWYRQSLGQGLEFLIYFQGNSAPDKSGLPSDRFSAERTGGSVSTLTIQRTQQEDSAVYLCASSLGGSGSTEAFFGQGTRLTVV.

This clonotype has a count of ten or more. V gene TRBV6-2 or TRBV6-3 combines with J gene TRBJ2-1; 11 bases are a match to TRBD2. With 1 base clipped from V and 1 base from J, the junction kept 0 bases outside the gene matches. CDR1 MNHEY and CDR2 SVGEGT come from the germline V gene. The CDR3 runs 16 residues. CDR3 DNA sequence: TGTGCCAGCAGTTACTTAGCGGGAGGGTCCTACAATGAGCAGTTCTTC. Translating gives CASSYLAGGSYNEQFF.

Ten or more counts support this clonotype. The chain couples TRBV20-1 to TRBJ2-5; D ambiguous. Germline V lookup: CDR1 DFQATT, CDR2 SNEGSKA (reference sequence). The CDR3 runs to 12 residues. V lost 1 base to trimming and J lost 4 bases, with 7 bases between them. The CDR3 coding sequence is TGCAGTGCTAGAGGGACCCCAGAGACCCAGTACTTC. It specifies CSARGTPETQYF.